This T cell receptor (beta chain) was identified in a study of cytomegalovirus exposure and HLA in healthy donors. General observations from the study: Reportedly, cytomegalovirus status was diagnosed with high sensitivity and specificity. The number of N-insertions in an Asian-associated ancestry cluster was reportedly below the 666-donor mean in a later analysis. By HLA locus, TCR association rates varied in a later analysis, with DRB1 showing the most and HLA-C the fewest.

In this sample, this clone turned up a few times. Its specificity is not known. V lost 3 bases to trimming and J lost 7 bases; unmatched junction nucleotides: 7. The CDR3 contains 14 residues. The germline V gene encodes CDR1 ENHRY and CDR2 SYGVKD. This PCR relied on a set of 60 Vbeta primers and 13 Jbeta primers. The table came from immunoSEQ multiplex PCR; TCRdb's copy has only in-frame clones and leaves some out. The sample includes 90,000 or so clones, 70% to 75% of them seen just once. Sequencing input: PBMCs. This chain joins TRBV10-3 and TRBJ1-2, with 8 bases fitting TRBD1. This TCR was recovered from a young woman in good health and CMV-seropositive. CDR3 nucleotides: TGTGCCATCAGTGACCAGACAGGGGTGCGTGGCTACACCTTC. It codes for CAISDQTGVRGYTF.